In its sample, the clone carrying this TCR beta chain was seen a few times. What it binds is unknown. The CDR3 spans 15 residues. CDR1 and CDR2 from the germline V gene are MGHDK and SYGVNS. The ends were cut back, 3 bases at V and 7 bases at J, with 19 bases in the middle. The record originates from a study of cytotoxic CD8 clonotypes in ibrutinib-treated CLL. Overall study results and limits: Sustained-remission and progressing patients had different sampling times.

The repertoire was sequenced with immunoSEQ multiplex PCR; TCRdb's copy has only in-frame clones and lacks some. This table holds over 100,000 clones, 55% to 75% found once. The receptor comes from a human donor with chronic lymphocytic leukemia. The chain links TRBV25-1 to TRBJ2-7; D is unresolved. Source: PBMCs, taken after 24 months of ibrutinib treatment. For the CDR3, the DNA is TGTGCCAGCAGTGAGTCAGGCAAGGCCGGCGCGGAGCAGTACTTC. Residues: CASSESGKAGAEQYF.